The rows below give T cell receptor beta chains drawn from one sample of a study of T cell repertoires in cytomegalovirus infection. TCRdb redid the calling of the reads with MiXCR, one entry per CDR3 protein. Here the sample spans approximately 200,000 distinct CDR3 sequences, roughly 22% being singletons. Sequences were obtained from CD8+ T cells from PBMCs. The receptors here all came from a human donor in good health (CMV status not recorded). Some clones in this sample may be carry-over from other donors' samples. Each CDR3 is given with its conserved first and last residue. The order of the fields is clone size, V gene, D gene, J gene, CDR3 DNA, CDR3 protein. D genes are given only for firm matches. The size of a clone is reported for some rows only, either as once, few or many, or as a class for expanded clones.

few,TRBV20-1,.,TRBJ2-3,TGCAGTGCAAGAAGTGTGCTCCTGGCAGATACGCAGTATTTT,CSARSVLLADTQYF
.,TRBV28,.,TRBJ1-5,TGTGCCAGCAGCCCGCTTCAGTGGGAGTCCCAGCATTTT,CASSPLQWESQHF
.,TRBV7-6,TRBD1,TRBJ2-3,TGTGCCAGCAGCTCCACCTCGGGACAGGGATGGGTAACGACAGATACGCAGTATTTT,CASSSTSGQGWVTTDTQYF
few,TRBV5-4,TRBD1,TRBJ2-7,TGTGCCAGCAGCATAGGACAGGGGCATGACGAGCAGTACTTC,CASSIGQGHDEQYF
.,TRBV29-1,.,TRBJ2-1,TGCAGCGTTGAAGTAGCGCAGGTTTTTCCCCAAGAGCAGTTCTTC,CSVEVAQVFPQEQFF
.,TRBV11-3,TRBD1,TRBJ2-6,TGTGCCAGCAGCCCATCGACAGGGTCCGGGGCCAACGTCCTGACTTTC,CASSPSTGSGANVLTF
.,TRBV12-3/TRBV12-4,.,TRBJ2-1,TGTGCCAGCAGTTTGTTACACTACAATGAGCAGTTCTTC,CASSLLHYNEQFF
few,TRBV9,.,TRBJ2-1,TGTGCCAGCAGCGTCCCGGGACCTTATATAGATGAGCAGTTCTTC,CASSVPGPYIDEQFF
many,TRBV10-3,.,TRBJ2-7,TGTGCCATCAGTGTCAGGGGGGGACAGGAATCCTACGAGCAGTACTTC,CAISVRGGQESYEQYF
few,TRBV2,TRBD2,TRBJ2-1,TGTGCCAGCAGGGGGACTAGCGGGGGCTACAATGAGCAGTTCTTC,CASRGTSGGYNEQFF
.,TRBV5-1,.,TRBJ1-1,TGCGCCAGCTTATCCACTCCGAACACTGAAGCTTTCTTT,CASLSTPNTEAFF